This passage covers 30 T cell receptor beta chains from one sample sequenced in a study of T cells in localized non-small cell lung cancer. The assay was immunoSEQ multiplex PCR, and TCRdb's table has in-frame clones only and misses some. This sample has some 25,000 clones; roughly 90% occur once, and the top ten carry around 5.7%. This specimen consisted of PBMCs, obtained before any cancer treatment. The origin of the receptors is a man between 40 and 69 years old with stage II lung adenocarcinoma.

The rearrangement uses TRBV5-5 and TRBJ1-2; TRBD1 agrees at 8 bases. The CDR3 consists of 13 residues. The germline gives CDR1 SGHKS, CDR2 YYEKEE (reference sequence). V lost 4 bases to trimming and J lost 7 bases; unmatched junction nucleotides: 6. In DNA form, the CDR3 reads TGTGCCAGCAGCGATTCAGGGGGCCTTGGCTACACCTTC. Its translation is CASSDSGGLGYTF.

The chain combines TRBV20-1 with TRBJ2-1, with 8 bases that match TRBD2. CDR1 DFQATT and CDR2 SNEGSKA come from the germline V gene (reference sequence). Trimming took 3 bases from V and 11 from J; bases not matched to a gene: 3. CDR3 size: 11 residues. Here the CDR3 DNA reads TGCAGTGCTAGCGGGGGGGGAAAGCAGTTCTTC. Encoded protein: CSASGGGKQFF.

The J gene is TRBJ1-2, the V gene TRBV28; the D gene is possibly TRBD1 (5 bases). The germline V and J ends were trimmed by 7 bases and 5 bases, with 17 bases remaining between them. Germline CDR1 reads MDHEN; CDR2 reads SYDVKM. The CDR3 extends over 14 amino acids. CDR3 nucleotides: TGTGCCAGCAACAGGCTGGGGGGTGCTTATGGCTACACCTTC. This codes for CASNRLGGAYGYTF.

The J gene is TRBJ1-5, the V gene TRBV2; D remains ambiguous. The CDR3 spans 14 residues. Looked up from germline, CDR1 is SNHLY and CDR2 is FYNNEI. The V and J ends lost 3 bases and 6 bases respectively, with 12 bases between them. CDR3 protein: CASSEGGAIQPQHF. CDR3 sequence (DNA): TGTGCCAGCAGTGAGGGAGGAGCCATTCAGCCCCAGCATTTT. Variable domain in full (rest from reference TRBV2 and TRBJ1-5): EPEVTQTPSHQVTQMGQEVILRCVPISNHLYFYWYRQILGQKVEFLVSFYNNEISEKSEIFDDQFSVERPDGSNFTLKIRSTKLEDSAMYFCASSEGGAIQPQHFGDGTRLSIL.

The chain combines TRBV5-1 with TRBJ2-1; D not certain. In germline, CDR1 is SGHRS, CDR2 YFSETQ. V was pared by 1 base and J by 6 bases, with 11 bases between. There are 14 residues in the CDR3. The CDR3 sequence: CASSLFLKANEQFF. CDR3 in DNA: TGCGCCAGCAGCTTGTTCCTAAAAGCCAATGAGCAGTTCTTC.

J is TRBJ2-7 and V is TRBV5-6, with D maybe TRBD2 (5 bases). CDR1 SGHDT and CDR2 YYEEEE come from the germline V gene. The CDR3 length is 11 residues. V lost 7 bases and J lost 5, with 10 bases in between. The CDR3 nucleotides are TGTGCCAGCTGCGGGCAGAACGAGCAGTACTTC. This gives the protein CASCGQNEQYF.

The chain has TRBV6-1 and TRBJ2-1; 9 bases match TRBD2. Trimming cost V 3 bases and J 7 bases; bases outside gene matches: 13. Germline V gene data show CDR1 as MNHNS and CDR2 as SASEGT. The length of the CDR3 is 17 residues. CDR3 protein: CASSDLSLLAGFNEQFF. DNA for the CDR3: TGTGCCAGCAGTGATTTGAGTCTCCTAGCGGGATTTAATGAGCAGTTCTTC.

The rearrangement uses TRBV2 and TRBJ2-5; D perhaps matches TRBD2 (5 bases). Deletions cut 1 base from V and 2 bases from J, with 11 bases between. The germline gives CDR1 SNHLY, CDR2 FYNNEI. The length of the CDR3 is 15 residues. The CDR3 loop is CASSEGSSGQETQYF. DNA of the CDR3: TGTGCCAGCAGTGAAGGGTCGTCGGGGCAAGAGACCCAGTACTTC.

This clone showed up just once. This rearrangement joins TRBV30 to TRBJ1-5; D may be TRBD1 (6 bases). The germline gives CDR1 GTSNPN, CDR2 SVGIG (reference sequence). V lost 4 bases to trimming and J lost 4 bases, with 14 bases between them. This CDR3 region has 14 residues. The CDR3 loop reads CAWKGKQGNQPQHF. The CDR3 bases are TGTGCCTGGAAAGGGAAACAGGGAAATCAGCCCCAGCATTTT.

This sequence joins TRBV27 and TRBJ2-5; possibly TRBD1 or TRBD2 for D (5 bases each). The V gene lost 5 bases and the J gene lost 5 bases, with 12 bases spanning the gap. Germline values: CDR1 MNHEY, CDR2 SMNVEV (reference sequence). The CDR3 contains 13 residues. For the CDR3, the DNA is TGTGCCAGCAGTGGGGGACGGGCGGAGACCCAGTACTTC. Protein sequence: CASSGGRAETQYF.

This chain uses TRBV5-1 with TRBJ1-3; weak D call: TRBD1 (5 bases). The germline V gene encodes CDR1 SGHRS and CDR2 YFSETQ. V lost 4 bases and J 0 bases, leaving 11 bases between the germline ends. This CDR3 is 15 amino acids long. The CDR3 bases are TGCGCCAGCAGCCCGTCGGACACCTCTGGAAACACCATATATTTT. It codes for CASSPSDTSGNTIYF.

This chain uses TRBV5-1 with TRBJ2-1; 7 positions match TRBD2. This CDR3 is built from 16 residues. The J segment lost 8 bases and the V segment lost 1 base, leaving 12 bases of the junction unmatched. The germline CDR1 and CDR2 sequences are SGHRS and YFSETQ. The DNA for the CDR3 is TGCGCCAGCAGCTTGTCGCTGGCGGGAGATATCTATGAGCAGTTCTTC. Translation gives CASSLSLAGDIYEQFF.

The rearrangement links TRBV19 to TRBJ1-5; D gene ambiguous. V was pared by 6 bases and J by 3 bases, with 15 bases between. Per germline, CDR1 LNHDA and CDR2 SQIVND (reference sequence). This CDR3 has 15 residues. CDR3 in DNA: TGTGCCAGTAGGGCCGGAGGAGGGAACAATCAGCCCCAGCATTTT. Translation: CASRAGGGNNQPQHF.

This rearrangement joins TRBV27 to TRBJ1-2; 11 bases are shared with TRBD1. CDR3 size: 18 residues. Germline CDR1 MNHEY, CDR2 SMNVEV (reference sequence). J was trimmed by 4 bases and V by 1 base; bases with no gene match: 11. The CDR3 loop reads CASSLFAGGTGGVYGYTF. DNA of the CDR3: TGTGCCAGCAGTTTATTCGCCGGGGGGACAGGGGGTGTCTATGGCTACACCTTC.

The chain combines TRBV4-2 with TRBJ1-1, with a weak D call TRBD1 (5 bases). This CDR3 contains 16 residues. CDR1 and CDR2 from the germline V gene are LGHNA and YNFKEQ. The V gene lost 1 base and the J gene lost 0 bases, with 12 bases spanning the gap. CDR3 in DNA: TGTGCCAGCAGCCAAGCTGGGGGACCTATGAACACTGAAGCTTTCTTT. Amino acid sequence: CASSQAGGPMNTEAFF.

This clone was counted a few times. CDR3 in DNA: TGTGCCAGCAGTCAGCAGGGTAGGACTGAAGCTTTCTTT. Its translation: CASSQQGRTEAFF. The chain combines TRBV27 with TRBJ1-1; tentatively, D is TRBD1 (5 bases). From germline, CDR1 is MNHEY and CDR2 SMNVEV (reference sequence). V was pared by 5 bases and J by 5 bases, with 12 bases between. This CDR3 comprises 13 residues.

The genes are TRBV5-1 and TRBJ1-1; D perhaps matches TRBD1 (5 bases). Germline V gene lookup returns CDR1 SGHRS and CDR2 YFSETQ. The CDR3 length is 15 residues. V dropped 4 bases and J dropped 4 bases, with 17 bases sitting between them. The CDR3 bases are TGCGCCAGCAGCCCAATCGGTGGGACGGGCACTGAAGCTTTCTTT. Amino acid sequence: CASSPIGGTGTEAFF.

This chain links TRBV19 with TRBJ2-1; 12 positions agree with TRBD2. The CDR3 contains 18 residues. Germline V gives CDR1 LNHDA, CDR2 SQIVND (reference sequence). The junction had 17 bases not matched to a gene; V was cut back by 5 bases and J by 9 bases. The CDR3 DNA reads as TGTGCCAGTAGTGACAGTCTGACTCTAGCGGGAGGGCCGGCTGAGCAGTTCTTC. This codes for CASSDSLTLAGGPAEQFF.

With regard to this clone: The same CDR3 can be traced to other DNA sequences in this sample. V and J are TRBV5-6 and TRBJ2-7; no clear D. From germline, CDR1 is SGHDT and CDR2 YYEEEE. The CDR3 totals 11 residues. Trimming removed 4 bases at V and 5 bases at J, with 7 bases between. CDR3: CASSLNHEQYF. The CDR3, as DNA: TGTGCCAGCAGCCTCAACCACGAGCAGTACTTC. The variable domain in full, completed from reference TRBV5-6 and TRBJ2-7, reads DAGVTQSPTHLIKTRGQQVTLRCSPKSGHDTVSWYQQALGQGPQFIFQYYEEEERQRGNFPDRFSGHQFPNYSSELNVNALLLGDSALYLCASSLNHEQYFGPGTRLTVT.

The V call is TRBV7-2, the J call TRBJ1-3, with TRBD1 as a possible D gene (6 bases). Germline-derived CDR1 and CDR2 are SGHTA and FQGNSA. The CDR3 consists of 18 residues. V gave up 5 bases and J gave up 0 bases, with 20 bases separating them. As DNA, the CDR3 is TGTGCCAGCAGCCCGGGACATCCTTGGGGTTACTCTGGAAACACCATATATTTT. Protein: CASSPGHPWGYSGNTIYF.

The rearrangement joins TRBV5-1 to TRBJ2-3; 15 bases line up with TRBD2. Looked up from germline, CDR1 is SGHRS and CDR2 is YFSETQ. With 4 bases clipped from V and 3 bases from J, the junction kept 6 bases outside the gene matches. This CDR3 is built from 17 residues. The CDR3 reads CASSPGLAGGRTDTQYF. CDR3 nucleotides: TGCGCCAGCAGCCCCGGACTAGCGGGAGGGCGGACAGATACGCAGTATTTT.

The chain is built from TRBV11-2 and TRBJ2-7; no clear D. Germline V gene lookup returns CDR1 SGHAT and CDR2 FQNNGV. Trimming pared 0 bases from V and 3 bases from J, leaving 9 bases between. The CDR3 extends over 14 amino acids. CDR3 sequence reads: CASSLEGFRYEQYF. The CDR3 DNA reads TGTGCCAGCAGCTTAGAAGGTTTCCGCTACGAGCAGTACTTC.

The rearrangement links TRBV18 to TRBJ1-4; D is uncertain. With 2 bases removed from V and 6 bases from J, the gap between germline ends came to 7 bases. Germline CDR1 reads KGHSH; CDR2 reads LQKENI. This CDR3 is 13 amino acids long. The CDR3 reads CASSPSQDEKLFF. The CDR3, as DNA: TGTGCCAGCTCACCATCGCAGGATGAAAAACTGTTTTTT.

V usage is TRBV28 and J usage is TRBJ2-7, with 12 bases identical to TRBD1. The CDR3 is 16 amino acids. Losses at the gene ends were 4 bases for V and 5 bases for J; bases not matched to a gene: 9. The germline V gene has CDR1 MDHEN and CDR2 SYDVKM. The CDR3 is CASSSSSGTGGNEQYF. Here the CDR3 DNA reads TGTGCCAGCAGTTCCTCCTCCGGGACAGGGGGCAACGAGCAGTACTTC.

J is TRBJ2-2 and V is TRBV30, with a possible D match to TRBD1 (6 bases). Looked up from germline, CDR1 is GTSNPN and CDR2 is SVGIG (reference sequence). The CDR3 has 13 amino acids. Trimming shortened V by 4 bases and J by 6 bases, and 12 bases separated the two germline ends. The CDR3 loop is CAWTPQGPGELFF. The CDR3 DNA reads TGTGCCTGGACCCCACAGGGCCCCGGGGAGCTGTTTTTT. Using reference TRBV30 and TRBJ2-2 for the parts outside the CDR3, the full variable domain is SQTIHQWPATLVQPVGSPLSLECTVEGTSNPNLYWYRQAAGRGLQLLFYSVGIGQISSEVPQNLSASRPQDRQFILSSKKLLLSDSGFYLCAWTPQGPGELFFGEGSRLTVL.

The CDR3 DNA is TGTGCCAGTAGTATGGCCGGCTCTGGAAACACCATATATTTT. Encoded protein: CASSMAGSGNTIYF. The chain carries TRBV19 and TRBJ1-3; D unclear. Trimming removed 3 bases from V and 0 bases from J, with 6 bases in between. CDR1 and CDR2 (germline): LNHDA, SQIVND (reference sequence). The CDR3 has 14 residues.

V usage is TRBV7-2 and J usage is TRBJ2-7; 9 nucleotides line up with TRBD1. This CDR3 has 15 residues. Germline values: CDR1 SGHTA, CDR2 FQGNSA. After removal of 5 bases from V and 1 base from J, the junction contained 6 bases not matched to a gene. DNA for the CDR3: TGTGCCAGCAGCATCGGGACAGGGTGGTCCTACGAGCAGTACTTC. Translation: CASSIGTGWSYEQYF.

The rearrangement links TRBV19 to TRBJ1-2, with D hard to call. Per the germline V gene, CDR1 is LNHDA and CDR2 is SQIVND (reference sequence). The length of the CDR3 is 13 residues. V lost 0 bases to trimming and J lost 4 bases, with 6 bases between them. The CDR3 coding sequence is TGTGCCAGTAGTATAGAGAACCTCTATGGCTACACCTTC. It encodes CASSIENLYGYTF.

In this sample, this clone turned up once. The chain uses TRBV28 and TRBJ2-7, with 14 bases fitting TRBD2. V lost 3 bases and J lost 6; bases outside the gene matches: 10. This CDR3 has 17 amino acids. Germline lookup yields CDR1 MDHEN and CDR2 SYDVKM. CDR3 nucleotides: TGTGCCAGCAGTTTTTGGAGACTAGCGGGAGGGCCGGGCGAGCAGTACTTC. It translates to CASSFWRLAGGPGEQYF.

As concerns this clone: At one end the junction does not follow the germline gene, possibly because of a read error. The chain uses TRBV6-6 and TRBJ1-2; 10 bases match TRBD1. Germline V gives CDR1 MNHNY, CDR2 SVGAGI (reference sequence). There are 12 residues in the CDR3. Here the CDR3 DNA reads TGTGCCAGCAGTCAAGGGACAGGGGCCGAGGAATTC. Its translation: CASSQGTGAEEF.